This T cell receptor beta chain was observed in a study of graft-versus-host responses after intestinal transplantation. On the study more broadly: Transplant types were multivisceral, liver-intestinal, or isolated intestinal. All recipients got anti-thymocyte globulin induction, then tacrolimus and steroids for 2 to 3 years. Study-wide findings and caveats: Clonal ratios of graft-versus-host to host-versus-graft in allografts were high for patients exhibiting graft-donor T cell macrochimerism.

Germline values: CDR1 LNHNV, CDR2 YYDKDF (reference sequence). This CDR3 region has 15 residues. The V gene lost 2 bases and the J gene lost 2 bases, with 12 bases spanning the gap. Regarding this clone: Its target is not known.

Method: immunoSEQ multiplex PCR; TCRdb's copy keeps in-frame clones and lacks some. Here the sample spans 100,000 or so clones, roughly 90% being singletons. This receptor was obtained from a human donor who received an intestinal transplant. This sequence joins TRBV15 and TRBJ1-1, with D possibly matching TRBD1 (6 bases). The sample in question was unstimulated CD4+ T cells sorted from spleen or lymph node cells, obtained before intestinal transplant. The DNA for the CDR3 is TGTGCCACCAGCAGATACAGGGAGAGCAACACTGAAGCTTTCTTT. Protein sequence: CATSRYRESNTEAFF.